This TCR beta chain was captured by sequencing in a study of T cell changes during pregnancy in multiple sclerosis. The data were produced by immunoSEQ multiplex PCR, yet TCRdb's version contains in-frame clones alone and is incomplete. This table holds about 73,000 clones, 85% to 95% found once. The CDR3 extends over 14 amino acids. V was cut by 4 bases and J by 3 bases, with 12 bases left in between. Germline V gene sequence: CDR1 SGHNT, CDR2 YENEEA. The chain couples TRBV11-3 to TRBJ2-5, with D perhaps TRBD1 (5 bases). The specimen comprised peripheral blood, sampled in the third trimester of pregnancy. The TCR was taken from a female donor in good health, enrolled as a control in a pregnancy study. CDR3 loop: CASSSRQGEETQYF. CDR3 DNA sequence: TGTGCCAGCAGCTCTAGGCAGGGTGAAGAGACCCAGTACTTC.